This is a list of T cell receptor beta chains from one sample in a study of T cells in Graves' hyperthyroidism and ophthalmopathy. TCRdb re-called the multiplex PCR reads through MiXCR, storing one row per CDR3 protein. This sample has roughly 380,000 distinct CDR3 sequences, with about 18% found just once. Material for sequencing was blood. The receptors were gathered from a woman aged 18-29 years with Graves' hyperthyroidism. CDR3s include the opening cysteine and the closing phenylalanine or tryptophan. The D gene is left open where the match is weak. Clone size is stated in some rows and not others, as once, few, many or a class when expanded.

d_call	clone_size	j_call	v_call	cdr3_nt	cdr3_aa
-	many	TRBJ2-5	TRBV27	TGTGCCAGCAGTTTAGAATTGGGACATCAAGAGACCCAGTACTTC	CASSLELGHQETQYF
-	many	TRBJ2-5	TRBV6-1	TGTGCCAGCAGTGAAGCGCTCGGGCACCTGTACCAAGAGACCCAGTACTTC	CASSEALGHLYQETQYF
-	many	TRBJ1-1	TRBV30	TGTGCCTGGAGTCTACTCTATGCTGAAGCTTTCTTT	CAWSLLYAEAFF
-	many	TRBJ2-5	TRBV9	TGTGCCAGCAGCGCACCGTGGGGGGTGGAAGAGACCCAGTACTTC	CASSAPWGVEETQYF
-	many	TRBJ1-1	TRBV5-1	TGCGCCAGTATGGAGAGTAAGTCCAGTGAAGCTTTCTTT	CASMESKSSEAFF
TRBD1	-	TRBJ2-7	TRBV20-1	TGCAGTGCTAGAGCCTACAGGGGCTACGAGCAGTACTTC	CSARAYRGYEQYF
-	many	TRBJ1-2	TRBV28	TGTGCCAGCAGTTTACTCGGCCGTAACTATGGCTACACCTTC	CASSLLGRNYGYTF
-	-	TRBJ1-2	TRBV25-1	TGTGCCAGCAGTGATTTTGGGGTCGGCTACACCTTC	CASSDFGVGYTF
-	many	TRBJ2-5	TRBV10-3	TGTGCCATCAGTGATTTGGAGACCCAGTACTTC	CAISDLETQYF
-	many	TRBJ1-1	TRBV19	TGTGCCAGTACCATGGGGAGAGCGAACACTGAAGCTTTCTTT	CASTMGRANTEAFF
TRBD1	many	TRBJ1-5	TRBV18	TGTGCCAGCTCACACAGGGGGCTGCAGCAGCCCCAGCATTTT	CASSHRGLQQPQHF
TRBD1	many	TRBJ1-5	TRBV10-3	TGTGCCATCAGTGACGGGACAGGGGGCGGTCAGCCCCAGCATTTT	CAISDGTGGGQPQHF
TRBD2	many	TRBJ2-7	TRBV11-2	TGTGCCAGCAGTGTTAGCGGGGGTTGGTACGAGCAGTACTTC	CASSVSGGWYEQYF
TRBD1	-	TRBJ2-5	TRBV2	TGTGCCAGCAGCGAATGGACAGGGGAAGAAGAGACCCAGTACTTC	CASSEWTGEEETQYF
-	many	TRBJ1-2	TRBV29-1	TGCAGCGAGGATTATGGCTACACCTTC	CSEDYGYTF
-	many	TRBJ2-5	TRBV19	TGTGCCAGTAGTATAAGGGGTCGGGAGACCCAGTACTTC	CASSIRGRETQYF
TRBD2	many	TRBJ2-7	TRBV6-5	TGTGCCAGCAGTTCTTTAGCGGGGATGGGCTACGAGCAGTACTTC	CASSSLAGMGYEQYF